A single sample is the source of the 6 T cell receptor beta chains below, sequenced in a study of shared clonotypes between healthy human individuals. The table came from immunoSEQ multiplex PCR; TCRdb's copy has only in-frame clones and leaves some out. The sample includes more than 2 million clones, about 95% of them seen just once. Naivety among CD8 cells was defined by CD45RO negativity and positive CCR7 selection, thereby excluding terminally differentiated effector memory CD45RA+ cells. Input material: naive CD8+ T cells sorted from blood. These receptors all come from a man between 18 and 29 years old in good health.

CDR3 bases: TGTGCCAGCAGCGGAGATGGCGAGGGCTACACCTTC. Its protein is CASSGDGEGYTF. This chain joins TRBV9 and TRBJ1-2; D gene unclear. Trimming took off 3 bases at V and 8 bases at J, with 11 bases between the two ends. Germline loops: CDR1 SGDLS, CDR2 YYNGEE. This CDR3 spans 12 amino acids.

As concerns this clone: The same CDR3 can be traced to other DNA sequences in this sample. This rearrangement joins TRBV10-1 to TRBJ1-2; D gene unclear. Trimming removed 3 bases from V and 4 bases from J, with 9 bases in between. The germline V gene has CDR1 WNHNN and CDR2 SYGVQD (reference sequence). The length of the CDR3 is 13 residues. CDR3 amino acids: CASSEGFGYGYTF. The CDR3, as DNA: TGCGCCAGCAGTGAAGGGTTTGGCTATGGCTACACCTTC.

This clone was observed a single time. The chain employs TRBV9 and TRBJ1-2; tentative D call: TRBD1 (6 bases). Trimming removed 1 base from V and 2 bases from J, with 21 bases in between. CDR3 length equals 18 residues. Germline values: CDR1 SGDLS, CDR2 YYNGEE. CDR3 in DNA: TGTGCCAGCAGCGTATCACACAGGGCTAACCTATTAAACTATGGCTACACCTTC. Its translation: CASSVSHRANLLNYGYTF.

This clone occurred once. A much larger clone lies a single base off, so this may be a read error. Different DNA sequences within this sample yield the same CDR3. The chain has TRBV30 and TRBJ2-3; 7 bases match TRBD2. This CDR3 is 14 amino acids long. CDR1 is GTSNPN and CDR2 is SVGIG in the germline V gene (reference sequence). CDR3 sequence (DNA): TGTGCCTGGAGTGTAGCGGGGAGCACGGATACGCAGTATTTT. Translating gives CAWSVAGSTDTQYF.

The V and J genes are TRBV4-1 and TRBJ2-1; D unclear. The CDR3 is 16 residues long. Germline-derived CDR1 and CDR2 are MGHRA and YSYEKL. Trimming pared 0 bases from V and 5 bases from J, leaving 14 bases between. CDR3 DNA sequence: TGCGCCAGCAGCCAAGATAGGAGCCTGACAAACAATGAGCAGTTCTTC. Its protein is CASSQDRSLTNNEQFF.

CDR3 loop: CASSIVSSGYNEQFF. The CDR3 nucleotides read TGTGCCAGTAGTATCGTTTCTAGCGGCTACAATGAGCAGTTCTTC. The V and J genes are TRBV19 and TRBJ2-1; 7 bases agree with TRBD2. The CDR3 length is 15 residues. J lost 3 bases, V lost 3 bases, and 5 bases had no gene match. Per the germline V gene, CDR1 is LNHDA and CDR2 is SQIVND (reference sequence). The full variable domain, with the rest looked up from reference TRBV19 and TRBJ2-1, is DGGITQSPKYLFRKEGQNVTLSCEQNLNHDAMYWYRQDPGQGLRLIYYSQIVNDFQKGDIAEGYSVSREKKESFPLTVTSAQKNPTAFYLCASSIVSSGYNEQFFGPGTRLTVL.